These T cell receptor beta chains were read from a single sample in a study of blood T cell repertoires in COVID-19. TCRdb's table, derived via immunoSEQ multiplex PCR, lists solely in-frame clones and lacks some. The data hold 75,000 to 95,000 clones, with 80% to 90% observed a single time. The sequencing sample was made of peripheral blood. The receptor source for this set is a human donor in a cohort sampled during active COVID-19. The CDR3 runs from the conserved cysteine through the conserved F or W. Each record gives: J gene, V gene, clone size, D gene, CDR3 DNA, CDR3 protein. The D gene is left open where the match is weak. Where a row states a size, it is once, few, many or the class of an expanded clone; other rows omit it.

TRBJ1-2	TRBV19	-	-	TGTGCCAGTACGGAGGGGCAGGGTCTCTATGGCTACACCTTC	CASTEGQGLYGYTF
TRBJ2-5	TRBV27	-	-	TGTGCCAGCAGTTTATTCACCAGAGAGACCCAGTACTTC	CASSLFTRETQYF
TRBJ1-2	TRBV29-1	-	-	TGCAGCGTTTCGATCACTCTAGGCTACACCTTC	CSVSITLGYTF
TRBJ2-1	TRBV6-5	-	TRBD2	TGTGCCAGCAGTTACTCGGGACTAGCGGCCAATGAGCAGTTCTTC	CASSYSGLAANEQFF
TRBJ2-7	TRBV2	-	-	TGTGCCAGCAGTGAAGCGCGGTCCGGGTACGTCTCCTACGAGCAGTACTTC	CASSEARSGYVSYEQYF
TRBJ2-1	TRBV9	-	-	TGTGCCAGCAGCGTATTGGAGCGGCCCTACAATGAGCAGTTCTTC	CASSVLERPYNEQFF
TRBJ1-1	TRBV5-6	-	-	TGTGCCAGCAGCTTGGAGACAGCGAACACTGAAGCTTTCTTT	CASSLETANTEAFF
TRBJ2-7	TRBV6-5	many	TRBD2	TGTGCCACCCTAACTAGCGGTGGAACCTACGAGCAGTACTTC	CATLTSGGTYEQYF
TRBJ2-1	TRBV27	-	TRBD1	TGTGCCAGCAGTGACAGGGGTTTAAGCAATGAGCAGTTCTTC	CASSDRGLSNEQFF
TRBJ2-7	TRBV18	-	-	TGTGCCAGCTCACAGGGGGCCTACGAGCAGTACTTC	CASSQGAYEQYF
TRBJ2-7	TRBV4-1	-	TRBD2	TGCGCCAGCAGCCAAAGCCCAGAGCGGGAGTTGGGATACGAGCAGTACTTC	CASSQSPERELGYEQYF
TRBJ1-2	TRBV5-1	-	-	TGCGCCAGCAGCTTGTATCAGTCGGAGGGCTACACCTTC	CASSLYQSEGYTF
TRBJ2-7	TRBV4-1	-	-	TGCGCCAGCAGCCGACTAATTAGCTCCTACGAGCAGTACTTC	CASSRLISSYEQYF
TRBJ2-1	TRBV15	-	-	TGTGCCACCGGGAGAAGCTCCTACAATGAGCAGTTCTTC	CATGRSSYNEQFF
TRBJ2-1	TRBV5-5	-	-	TGTGCCAGCAGCCTAACCGTACAGGGATCCTACAATGAGCAGTTCTTC	CASSLTVQGSYNEQFF
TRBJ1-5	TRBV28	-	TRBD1	TGTGCCAGCAACCGGGACAGTAGCAATCAGCCCCAGCATTTT	CASNRDSSNQPQHF
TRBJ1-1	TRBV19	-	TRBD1	TGTGCCAGTAGTTCGACAGGGGGCACTGAAGCTTTCTTT	CASSSTGGTEAFF
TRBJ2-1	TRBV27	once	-	TGTGCCAGCAGTTGGGGAGGTCCCAATGAGCAGTTCTTC	CASSWGGPNEQFF
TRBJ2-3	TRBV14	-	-	TGTGCCAGCAGCCAAGACTGGCTTCTTACGCAGTATTTT	CASSQDWLLTQYF
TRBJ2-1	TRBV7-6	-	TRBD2	TGTGCCAGCAGCTCCCAATCTAGCGGGATACGAAATGAGCAGTTCTTC	CASSSQSSGIRNEQFF
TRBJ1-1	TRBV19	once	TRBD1	TGTGCCAGTAGTATAGGACAGGGCTACACTGAAGCTTTCTTT	CASSIGQGYTEAFF
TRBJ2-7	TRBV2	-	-	TGTGCCAGCATCCGAATCGGGGGTACGTACGAGCAGTACTTC	CASIRIGGTYEQYF
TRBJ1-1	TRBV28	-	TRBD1	TGTGCCAGCAGTTCCCCGTCGACAGGGAGCCCCAATGAAGCTTTCTTT	CASSSPSTGSPNEAFF
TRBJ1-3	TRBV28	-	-	TGTGCCAGCAGTTTAATTACGGGGGCTGGAAACACCATATATTTT	CASSLITGAGNTIYF
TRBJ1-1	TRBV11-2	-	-	TGTGCCAGCAGCCGGGAGGGGAGGACTGAAGCTTTCTTT	CASSREGRTEAFF
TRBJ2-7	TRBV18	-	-	TGTGCCAGCTCACCTGGTGTCGGCGAGCAGTACTTC	CASSPGVGEQYF
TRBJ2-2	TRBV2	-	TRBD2	TGTGCCAGCAGTGTTAGCGGGACTAACACCGGGGAGCTGTTTTTT	CASSVSGTNTGELFF
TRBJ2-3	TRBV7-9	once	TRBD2	TGTGCCAGCAGCCCCCGGGCGGGAGGGGAGACGGATACGCAGTATTTT	CASSPRAGGETDTQYF
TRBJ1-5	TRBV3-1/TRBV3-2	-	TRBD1	TGTGCCAGCAGCCTAGGACAGGGGGATCAGCCCCAGCATTTT	CASSLGQGDQPQHF
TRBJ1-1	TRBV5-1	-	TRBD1	TGCGCCAGCAGCCCTGTCGTAGGGGGCCCAGGAGTGAACACTGAAGCTTTCTTT	CASSPVVGGPGVNTEAFF
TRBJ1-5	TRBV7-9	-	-	TGTGCCAGCAGCTTAGAGGCGGATCAGCCCCAGCATTTT	CASSLEADQPQHF
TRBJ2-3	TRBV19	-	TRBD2	TGTGCCAGTAGTATGTTAGCGGGAGAGCCAGATACGCAGTATTTT	CASSMLAGEPDTQYF
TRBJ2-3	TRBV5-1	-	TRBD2	TGCGCCAGCAGCCAACCGACCCCAAGCGGGGGCACAGATACGCAGTATTTT	CASSQPTPSGGTDTQYF
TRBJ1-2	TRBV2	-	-	TGTGCCAGCAGTAACGACAGGATGTTTGGCTACACCTTC	CASSNDRMFGYTF
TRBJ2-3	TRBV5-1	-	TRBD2	TGCGCCAGCAGCCTCTCGGGCGGGAGTCGCACAGATACGCAGTATTTT	CASSLSGGSRTDTQYF
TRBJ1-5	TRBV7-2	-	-	TGTGCCAGCAGCTTGTTTTCCGGGAGCAATCAGCCCCAGCATTTT	CASSLFSGSNQPQHF
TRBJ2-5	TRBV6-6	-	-	TGTGCCAGCAGTTCGACAGGACAAGAGACCCAGTACTTC	CASSSTGQETQYF
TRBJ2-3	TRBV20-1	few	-	TGCAGTGCTCGTAAAGATACGCAGTATTTT	CSARKDTQYF
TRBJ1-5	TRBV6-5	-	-	TGTGCCAGCGCTTCCAGGGTTGCGAGCAATCAGCCCCAGCATTTT	CASASRVASNQPQHF
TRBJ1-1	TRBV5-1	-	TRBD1	TGCGCCAGCAGCCTTCTGACAGGGGTGAACACTGAAGCTTTCTTT	CASSLLTGVNTEAFF
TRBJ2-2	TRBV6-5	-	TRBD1	TGTGCCAGCAACAGGGGGAACACCGGGGAGCTGTTTTTT	CASNRGNTGELFF
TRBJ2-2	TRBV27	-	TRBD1	TGTGCCAGCAGTTTAGCCGGGACAGGGTGGGGATTGGGAACCGGGGAGCTGTTTTTT	CASSLAGTGWGLGTGELFF
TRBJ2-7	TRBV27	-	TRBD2	TGTGCCAGCAGTCCCCGCCCGGGGGGGTGGGAGCAGTACTTC	CASSPRPGGWEQYF
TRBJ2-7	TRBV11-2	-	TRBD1	TGTGCCAGCAGCCTTGCCCGGACAGGACTCGAGCAGTACTTC	CASSLARTGLEQYF
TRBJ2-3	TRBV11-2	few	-	TGTGCCAGCAGCTTAGCCCAGGGTACGCAGTATTTT	CASSLAQGTQYF
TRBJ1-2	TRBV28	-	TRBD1	TGTGCCAGCAGTTTCCGACAGGGGGCTAGGGGCTACACCTTC	CASSFRQGARGYTF
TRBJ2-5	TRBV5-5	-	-	TGTGCCAGCAGGAGACGCTTTGGCGGGGAGACCCAGTACTTC	CASRRRFGGETQYF
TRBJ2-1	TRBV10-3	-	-	TGTGCCATCAGCGTGGGACTGGATAATGAGCAGTTCTTC	CAISVGLDNEQFF
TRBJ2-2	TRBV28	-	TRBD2	TGTGCCAGCAGCGTACCGACTAGCGGGAGCTCCGGGGAGCTGTTTTTT	CASSVPTSGSSGELFF
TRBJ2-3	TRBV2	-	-	TGTGCCAGCGAGTCCGGCGGGATCGCAGATACGCAGTATTTT	CASESGGIADTQYF
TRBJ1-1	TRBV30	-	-	TGTGCCTGGAGTGATGTCAGGGCCAGGAGGAACACTGAAGCTTTCTTT	CAWSDVRARRNTEAFF
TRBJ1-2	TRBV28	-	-	TGTGCCAGCAGTTTAGGATACAGGGTCGGCTACACCTTC	CASSLGYRVGYTF